This entry is about one T cell receptor (beta chain). As yet, its antigen is unknown. There are 16 residues in the CDR3. Trimming pared 5 bases from V and 5 bases from J, leaving 16 bases between. Germline V gene lookup returns CDR1 SGHTA and CDR2 FQGNSA. Libraries were prepared by immunoSEQ multiplex PCR; TCRdb keeps only in-frame clonotypes and omits some of them. Of some 130,000 clones listed, 80% to 90% are singletons. These data come from a study of T cell responses to AZD1222 COVID-19 vaccine. Whole-study results and caveats: Nearly half of the spike-specific TCRs reportedly recognize variant regions that carry no mutations.

The chain carries TRBV7-2 and TRBJ2-6; TRBD1 or TRBD2 may be the D gene (5 bases each). The source was peripheral blood, collected on day 0 of AZD1222 vaccination. The sequence was collected from an adult in good health. The CDR3 reads CASSLGTFERANVLTF. DNA of the CDR3: TGTGCCAGCAGCCTGGGGACGTTTGAGAGGGCCAACGTCCTGACTTTC.